The T cell receptor (beta chain) under discussion was sequenced for a study of T cell responses to AZD1222 COVID-19 vaccine. Overall study results and limits: Spike regions recognized by vaccine-associated CD4 TCRs spanned the protein, led by 160-218 and 743-854. Females outnumbered males among donors, who were mostly white British; clonal diversity was possibly underestimated.

The data were produced by immunoSEQ multiplex PCR, yet TCRdb's version contains in-frame clones alone and is incomplete. This repertoire shows some 99,000 clones, around 87% found once; its top ten account for about 4.5%. This CDR3 region has 16 residues. V was pared by 4 bases and J by 7 bases, with 9 bases of the junction left unmatched. The germline gives CDR1 KGHDR, CDR2 SFDVKD. As for this clone: Its cognate antigen is unknown.

The TCR was taken from an adult who received the AZD1222 COVID-19 vaccine. Sequenced here: peripheral blood, sampled 28 days after the second AZD1222 dose. The chain carries TRBV24-1 and TRBJ2-1, with 10 nucleotides matching TRBD2. The CDR3 bases are TGTGCCACCAGTGACCGGTCCGTAGCGGGAGGAAATGAGCAGTTCTTC. The encoded protein is CATSDRSVAGGNEQFF.